This T cell receptor beta chain was documented in a study of blood T cell repertoires in COVID-19. V was clipped by 0 bases and J by 7 bases; unmatched bases: 4. Germline V gives CDR1 SGHNT, CDR2 YYREEE (reference sequence). The CDR3 is made up of 15 amino acids. This table comes from immunoSEQ multiplex PCR, and its TCRdb copy is limited to in-frame clones, with some not included. The data contain a few hundred thousand clones, 70% to 90% of them singletons. The chain combines TRBV5-4 with TRBJ2-2, with TRBD1 matching over 9 bases. The TCR originated in a woman aged 50 to 60 in a cohort exposed to, infected with or recovered from COVID-19 (not recorded which). The sequencing sample was made of PBMCs or T cells enriched from blood (not recorded which). CDR3 DNA: TGTGCCAGCAGCTTGGACAGGGGGCTTATCGGGGAGCTGTTTTTT. It specifies CASSLDRGLIGELFF.